The 18 T cell receptor beta chains below were found in one sample sequenced in a study of blood T cell repertoires in COVID-19. Sequencing was performed with immunoSEQ multiplex PCR; in TCRdb, only in-frame clones are kept and a portion is missing. This table has 75,000 to 100,000 clones, roughly 80% appearing once. Source material: peripheral blood. These receptors originate from a human donor in a cohort sampled during active COVID-19.

The table lists this clone with a count of one. J is TRBJ2-3 and V is TRBV18, with 9 bases fitting TRBD1. V lost 0 bases to trimming and J lost 5 bases; unmatched junction nucleotides: 3. This CDR3 is 15 amino acids long. Germline CDR1 and CDR2: KGHSH and LQKENI. As DNA, the CDR3 is TGTGCCAGCTCACCACCGGGACAGGGAAGAGATACGCAGTATTTT. This gives the protein CASSPPGQGRDTQYF.

The rearrangement joins TRBV6-2 or TRBV6-3 to TRBJ1-6; D gene ambiguous. V was pared by 4 bases and J by 10 bases, with 17 bases between. Per germline, CDR1 MNHEY and CDR2 SVGEGT. The CDR3 spans 15 residues. For the CDR3, the DNA is TGTGCCAGCAGTTCCATCCCGCGGACTCGGTCACCCCTCCACTTT. As protein: CASSSIPRTRSPLHF.

The V call is TRBV30, the J call TRBJ1-5, with a tentative D call TRBD1 (6 bases). CDR1 is GTSNPN and CDR2 is SVGIG in the germline V gene (reference sequence). Trimming shortened V by 1 base and J by 2 bases, and 12 bases separated the two germline ends. The CDR3 has 15 residues. CDR3 protein: CAWSAGGWGNQPQHF. CDR3 bases: TGTGCCTGGAGTGCGGGGGGCTGGGGCAATCAGCCCCAGCATTTT.

The genes are TRBV28 and TRBJ1-2; D is ambiguous. Germline V gene lookup returns CDR1 MDHEN and CDR2 SYDVKM. The CDR3 extends over 15 amino acids. The ends were cut back, 2 bases at V and 8 bases at J, with 18 bases in the middle. CDR3 in amino acids: CASSLGPTGPGGYTF. The CDR3 region has the DNA TGTGCCAGCAGTTTAGGCCCCACCGGGCCGGGGGGCTACACCTTC.

The rearrangement links TRBV14 to TRBJ2-1; 10 bases map to TRBD2. V shed 7 bases, J shed 7 bases, and the junction held 16 bases outside the gene matches. This CDR3 comprises 17 residues. Per germline, CDR1 SGHDN and CDR2 FVKESK. The CDR3 nucleotides are TGTGCCAGCACCCCGATGGGGGGCCTAGCGGGAGTAAATGAGCAGTTCTTC. Its translation: CASTPMGGLAGVNEQFF.

This rearrangement joins TRBV5-6 to TRBJ1-1, with 8 bases identical to TRBD1. Germline V lookup: CDR1 SGHDT, CDR2 YYEEEE. This CDR3 is 16 amino acids long. The V gene end was trimmed by 0 bases and the J gene end by 4 bases; junction bases not matched to a gene: 8. Here the CDR3 DNA reads TGTGCCAGCAGCTTGGCCGGGACAGGCCGGGGCACTGAAGCTTTCTTT. Translated, it gives CASSLAGTGRGTEAFF.

The CDR3 reads CASSLVTGAYGYTF. In nucleotides, the CDR3 is TGTGCCAGCAGTTTAGTGACAGGCGCGTATGGCTACACCTTC. The rearrangement links TRBV28 to TRBJ1-2; tentative D call: TRBD1 (6 bases). The CDR3 is made up of 14 amino acids. Trimming cost V 2 bases and J 5 bases, with 12 bases left between them. Germline V gene sequence: CDR1 MDHEN, CDR2 SYDVKM.

V is TRBV18 and J is TRBJ2-1; 8 bases agree with TRBD1. After removal of 5 bases from V and 8 bases from J, the junction contained 11 bases not matched to a gene. The germline CDR1 and CDR2 sequences are KGHSH and LQKENI. This CDR3 has 15 residues. The DNA of the CDR3 is TGTGCCAGCTCAGCGACAGGGGCGGGGACGGATGAGCAGTTCTTC. Residues: CASSATGAGTDEQFF.

This clone was detected once. V usage is TRBV6-6 and J usage is TRBJ2-5, with 8 bases that match TRBD1. The trim removed 4 bases at V and 2 bases at J, leaving 6 bases unmatched. CDR1 is MNHNY and CDR2 is SVGAGI in the germline V gene (reference sequence). This CDR3 region has 15 residues. The CDR3 is CASSFNRQGQETQYF. The CDR3 DNA reads TGTGCCAGCAGTTTTAACAGACAGGGGCAAGAGACCCAGTACTTC.

The gene calls are TRBV4-3 and TRBJ1-1; D is possibly TRBD1 (5 bases). The CDR3 loop spans 15 amino acids. CDR1 is LGHNA, CDR2 YSLEER, per germline. Between the trimmed V and J ends, which lost 1 base and 0 bases, there was a span of 9 bases. The CDR3 nucleotides read TGCGCCAGCAGCCAAGGGTGGGGGGTGAACACTGAAGCTTTCTTT. It codes for CASSQGWGVNTEAFF.

The V call is TRBV6-2 or TRBV6-3, the J call TRBJ2-1; possible D gene TRBD2, 6 bases. The CDR3 loop spans 15 amino acids. Germline CDR1 MNHEY, CDR2 SVGEGT. Trimming removed 2 bases from V and 6 bases from J, with 14 bases in between. For the CDR3, the DNA is TGTGCCAGCAGTTACGAAACCGGGACTTTCAATGAGCAGTTCTTC. It encodes CASSYETGTFNEQFF.

This sequence joins TRBV12-3 or TRBV12-4 and TRBJ2-7, with 8 nucleotides matching TRBD1. V lost 6 bases and J lost 6; bases outside the gene matches: 7. This CDR3 has 13 residues. CDR3: CASRSGQVSEQYF. DNA of the CDR3: TGTGCCAGCAGGTCGGGACAGGTCTCCGAGCAGTACTTC.

The chain carries TRBV7-9 and TRBJ1-2, with D uncertain. Trimming stripped 1 base from V and 7 bases from J, with 7 bases between. This CDR3 has 12 residues. Germline V lookup: CDR1 SEHNR, CDR2 FQNEAQ (reference sequence). CDR3 DNA: TGTGCCAGCAGCTTAGACGGGTCTGGCTACACCTTC. This translates into CASSLDGSGYTF.

The chain carries TRBV18 and TRBJ1-1; maybe TRBD1 (6 bases). From germline, CDR1 is KGHSH and CDR2 LQKENI. The CDR3 loop spans 14 amino acids. V was shortened by 3 bases and J by 2 bases, with 10 bases between the two germline ends. CDR3 protein: CASSPDRSNTEAFF. CDR3 sequence (DNA): TGTGCCAGCTCACCGGACAGATCTAACACTGAAGCTTTCTTT.

The V call is TRBV2, the J call TRBJ2-1; TRBD1 might be the D (5 bases). Trimming pared 3 bases from V and 0 bases from J, leaving 15 bases between. The CDR3 consists of 17 residues. Germline loops: CDR1 SNHLY, CDR2 FYNNEI. The CDR3 DNA follows: TGTGCCAGCAGTGAGGTTGTGGGGCAGAGCTCCTACAATGAGCAGTTCTTC. Amino acid sequence: CASSEVVGQSSYNEQFF.

In regard to this clone: Other DNA variants within this sample encode the same CDR3. This chain joins TRBV2 and TRBJ1-4; D is possibly TRBD1 (6 bases). This CDR3 has 15 amino acids. The V gene lost 4 bases and the J gene lost 0 bases, with 9 bases spanning the gap. CDR1 is SNHLY and CDR2 is FYNNEI in the germline V gene. As DNA, the CDR3 is TGTGCCAGCAGTGTCAGACAGGCAACTAATGAAAAACTGTTTTTT. Translation: CASSVRQATNEKLFF.

The chain recombines TRBV28 with TRBJ2-1; D is undetermined. This CDR3 contains 15 residues. Looked up from germline, CDR1 is MDHEN and CDR2 is SYDVKM. Trimming cost V 5 bases and J 0 bases, with 11 bases left between them. Written as DNA, the CDR3 is TGTGCCAGCAGTAAAAATCCCAGCTCCTACAATGAGCAGTTCTTC. Translated, it gives CASSKNPSSYNEQFF. Based on the CDR3 plus reference TRBV28 and TRBJ2-1, the full variable domain is DVKVTQSSRYLVKRTGEKVFLECVQDMDHENMFWYRQDPGLGLRLIYFSYDVKMKEKGDIPEGYSVSREKKERFSLILESASTNQTSMYLCASSKNPSSYNEQFFGPGTRLTVL.

The chain is built from TRBV2 and TRBJ1-4; TRBD1 aligns across 9 bases. The CDR3 sequence is 16 residues long. The ends lost 8 bases at V and 0 bases at J; junction bases unmatched: 7. The germline gives CDR1 SNHLY, CDR2 FYNNEI. The CDR3 sequence is CASGTGPPSTNEKLFF. The DNA of the CDR3 is TGTGCCAGCGGGACAGGGCCACCCTCAACTAATGAAAAACTGTTTTTT.